The clone carrying this TCR beta chain has just a few counts. Authors' methods: Reference gene primer amplification gave nucleated cell count estimates. Clones were read by immunoSEQ multiplex PCR, and TCRdb kept only the in-frame ones, dropping some. That table furnishes V, J and clone size, whereas the DNA furnished D and trimming. Here the sample spans roughly 190,000 clones, nearly 90% being singletons. This sample was included in a study of blood T cell repertoires in COVID-19. About the research overall: Acute and convalescent COVID-19 specimens originated in the United States, Italy and Spain.

The sequencing sample was made of peripheral blood. This TCR derives from a man in his sixties with active or convalescent COVID-19.

The CDR3 reads CASNLTQDRGVNYEQYF. The CDR3 DNA reads TGCGCCAGCAACCTCACTCAGGACAGGGGGGTAAACTACGAGCAGTACTTC. The chain has TRBV5-1 and TRBJ2-7, with TRBD1 matching 10 bases. Germline V gives CDR1 SGHRS, CDR2 YFSETQ. The CDR3 is 17 amino acids. With 6 bases clipped from V and 3 bases from J, the junction kept 15 bases outside the gene matches.